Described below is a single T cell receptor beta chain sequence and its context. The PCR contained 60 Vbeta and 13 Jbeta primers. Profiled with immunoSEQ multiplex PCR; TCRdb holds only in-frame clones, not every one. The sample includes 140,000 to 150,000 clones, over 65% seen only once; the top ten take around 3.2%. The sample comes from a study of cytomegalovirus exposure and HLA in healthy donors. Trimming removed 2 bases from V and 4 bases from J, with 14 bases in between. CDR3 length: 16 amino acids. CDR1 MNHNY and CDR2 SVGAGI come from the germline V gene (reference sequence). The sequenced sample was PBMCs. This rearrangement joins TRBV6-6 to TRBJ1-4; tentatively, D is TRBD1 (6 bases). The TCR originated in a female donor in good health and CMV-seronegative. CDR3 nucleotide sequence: TGTGCCAGCAGTTACCCCCTCGCCAGGGGTAATGAAAAACTGTTTTTT. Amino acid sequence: CASSYPLARGNEKLFF.